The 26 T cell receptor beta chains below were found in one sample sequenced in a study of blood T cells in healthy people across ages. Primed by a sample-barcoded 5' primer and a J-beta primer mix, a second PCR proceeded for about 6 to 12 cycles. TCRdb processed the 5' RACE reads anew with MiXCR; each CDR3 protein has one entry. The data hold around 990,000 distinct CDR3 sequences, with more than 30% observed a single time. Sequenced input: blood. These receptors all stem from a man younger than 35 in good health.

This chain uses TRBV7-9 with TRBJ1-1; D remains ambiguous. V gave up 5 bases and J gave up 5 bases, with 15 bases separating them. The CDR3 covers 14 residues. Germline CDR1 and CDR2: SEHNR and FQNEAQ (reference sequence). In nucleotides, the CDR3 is TGTGCCAGCAGCCCCATCCTAAGTGGTACTGAAGCTTTCTTT. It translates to CASSPILSGTEAFF.

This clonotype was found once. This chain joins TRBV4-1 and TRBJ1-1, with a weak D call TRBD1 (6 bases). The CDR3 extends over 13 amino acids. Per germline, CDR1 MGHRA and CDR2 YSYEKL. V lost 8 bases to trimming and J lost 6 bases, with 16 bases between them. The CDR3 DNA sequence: TGCGCCAGCGGGGGGCAGATTAACCCTGAAGCTTTCTTT. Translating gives CASGGQINPEAFF.

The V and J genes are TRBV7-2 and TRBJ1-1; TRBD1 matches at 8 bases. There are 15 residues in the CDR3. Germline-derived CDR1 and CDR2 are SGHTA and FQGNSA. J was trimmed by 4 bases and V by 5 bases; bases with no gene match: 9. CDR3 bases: TGTGCCAGCAGCCTATCCCCGGGACAGGTCACTGAAGCTTTCTTT. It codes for CASSLSPGQVTEAFF.

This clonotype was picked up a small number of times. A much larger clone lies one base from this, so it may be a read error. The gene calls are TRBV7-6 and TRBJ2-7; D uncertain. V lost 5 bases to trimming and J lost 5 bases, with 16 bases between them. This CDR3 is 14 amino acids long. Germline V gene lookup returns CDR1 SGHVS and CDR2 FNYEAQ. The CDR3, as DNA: TGTGCCAGCAGCGTAAGTCAGGTGGGCCACGAGCAGTACTTC. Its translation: CASSVSQVGHEQYF.

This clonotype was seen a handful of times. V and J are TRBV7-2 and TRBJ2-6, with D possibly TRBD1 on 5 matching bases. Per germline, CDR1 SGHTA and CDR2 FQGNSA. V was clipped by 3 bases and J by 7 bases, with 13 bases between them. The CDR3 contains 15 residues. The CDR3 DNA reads TGTGCCAGCAGCTTGGAGACAGTGGGAGCCAACGTCCTGACTTTC. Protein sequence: CASSLETVGANVLTF.

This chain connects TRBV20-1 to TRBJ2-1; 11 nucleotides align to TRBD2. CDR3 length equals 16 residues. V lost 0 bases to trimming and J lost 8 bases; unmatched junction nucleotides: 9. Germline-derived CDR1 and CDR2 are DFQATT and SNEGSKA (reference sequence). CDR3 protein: CSARDRLAGIIDEQFF. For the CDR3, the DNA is TGCAGTGCTAGAGATAGACTAGCGGGGATTATTGATGAGCAGTTCTTC.

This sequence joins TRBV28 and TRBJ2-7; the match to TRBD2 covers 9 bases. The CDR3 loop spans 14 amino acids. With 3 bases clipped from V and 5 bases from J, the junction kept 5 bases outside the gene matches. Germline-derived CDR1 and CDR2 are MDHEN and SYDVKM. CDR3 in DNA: TGTGCCAGCAGTTTGCGGGGGGGGTCCAACGAGCAGTACTTC. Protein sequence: CASSLRGGSNEQYF.

The CDR3 DNA reads TGTGCCAGCAGCCAAGATCGAGGGCCGGGTTACGAGCAGTACTTC. Its protein product is CASSQDRGPGYEQYF. J is TRBJ2-7 and V is TRBV4-2; D may be TRBD2 (5 bases). V lost 0 bases and J lost 4, with 13 bases in between. CDR1 LGHNA and CDR2 YNFKEQ come from the germline V gene. The CDR3 is made up of 15 amino acids.

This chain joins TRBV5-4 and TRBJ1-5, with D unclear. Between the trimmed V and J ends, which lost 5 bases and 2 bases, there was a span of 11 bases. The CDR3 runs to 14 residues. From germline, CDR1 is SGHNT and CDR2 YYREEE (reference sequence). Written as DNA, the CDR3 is TGTGCCAGCAGTCGCAACGGGGGCAATCAGCCCCAGCATTTT. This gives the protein CASSRNGGNQPQHF. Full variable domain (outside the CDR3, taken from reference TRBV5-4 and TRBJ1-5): ETGVTQSPTHLIKTRGQQVTLRCSSQSGHNTVSWYQQALGQGPQFIFQYYREEENGRGNFPPRFSGLQFPNYSSELNVNALELDDSALYLCASSRNGGNQPQHFGDGTRLSIL.

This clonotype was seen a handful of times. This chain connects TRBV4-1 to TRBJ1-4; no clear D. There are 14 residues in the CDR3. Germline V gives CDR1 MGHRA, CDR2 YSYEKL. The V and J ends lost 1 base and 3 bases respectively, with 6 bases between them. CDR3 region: CASSQVTPNEKLFF. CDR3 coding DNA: TGCGCCAGCAGCCAAGTAACACCTAATGAAAAACTGTTTTTT.

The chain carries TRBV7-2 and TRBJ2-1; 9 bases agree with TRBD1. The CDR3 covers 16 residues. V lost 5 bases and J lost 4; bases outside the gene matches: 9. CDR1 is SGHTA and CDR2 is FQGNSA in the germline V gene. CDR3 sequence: CASSRPRQGVYNEQFF. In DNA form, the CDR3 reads TGTGCCAGCAGCCGACCAAGACAGGGGGTTTACAATGAGCAGTTCTTC.

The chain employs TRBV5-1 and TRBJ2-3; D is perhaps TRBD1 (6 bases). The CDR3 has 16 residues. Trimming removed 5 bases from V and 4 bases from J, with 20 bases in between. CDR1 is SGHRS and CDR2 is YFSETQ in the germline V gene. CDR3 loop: CASRNRMWGHPDTQYF. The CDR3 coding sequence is TGCGCCAGCAGGAACCGGATGTGGGGGCACCCAGATACGCAGTATTTT.

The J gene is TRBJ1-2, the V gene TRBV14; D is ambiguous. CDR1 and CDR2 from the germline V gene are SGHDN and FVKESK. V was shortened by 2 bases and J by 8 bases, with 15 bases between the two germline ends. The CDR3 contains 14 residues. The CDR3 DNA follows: TGTGCCAGCAGCCAACTCGCCTCACCTTACGGCTACACCTTC. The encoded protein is CASSQLASPYGYTF.

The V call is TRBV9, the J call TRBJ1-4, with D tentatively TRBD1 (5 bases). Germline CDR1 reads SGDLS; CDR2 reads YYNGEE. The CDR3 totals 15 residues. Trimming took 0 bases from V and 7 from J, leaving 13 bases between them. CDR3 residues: CASSVGLRDGEKLFF. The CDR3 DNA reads TGTGCCAGCAGCGTAGGTCTTAGGGACGGTGAAAAACTGTTTTTT.

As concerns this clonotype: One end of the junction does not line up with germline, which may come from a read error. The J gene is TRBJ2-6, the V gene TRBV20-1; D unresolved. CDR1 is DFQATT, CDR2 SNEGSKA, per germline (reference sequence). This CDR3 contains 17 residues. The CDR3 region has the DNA TGCAGTGCTATCGTTCAGGATCCCAACTCTGGGGTCAACGTCCTGACTTTC. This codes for CSAIVQDPNSGVNVLTF.

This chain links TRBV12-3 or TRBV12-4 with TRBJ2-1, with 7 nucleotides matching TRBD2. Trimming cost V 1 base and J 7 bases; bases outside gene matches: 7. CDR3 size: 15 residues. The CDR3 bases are TGTGCCAGCAGTTTAGGTGGGGGGGGTAGAAATGAGCAGTTCTTC. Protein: CASSLGGGGRNEQFF.

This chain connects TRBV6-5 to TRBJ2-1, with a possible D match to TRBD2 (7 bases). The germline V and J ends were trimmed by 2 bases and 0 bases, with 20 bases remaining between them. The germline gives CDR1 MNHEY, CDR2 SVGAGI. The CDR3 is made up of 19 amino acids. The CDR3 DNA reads TGTGCCAGCAGTTACCAACGTTGGGGGCGGGGGAGCTCCTACAATGAGCAGTTCTTC. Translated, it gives CASSYQRWGRGSSYNEQFF.

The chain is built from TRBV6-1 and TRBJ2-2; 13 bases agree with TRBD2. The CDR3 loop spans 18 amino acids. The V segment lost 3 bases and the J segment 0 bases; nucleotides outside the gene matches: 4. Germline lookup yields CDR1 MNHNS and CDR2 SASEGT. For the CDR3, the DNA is TGTGCCAGCAGTGATACTAGCGGGGGGGCCGCGAACACCGGGGAGCTGTTTTTT. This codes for CASSDTSGGAANTGELFF.

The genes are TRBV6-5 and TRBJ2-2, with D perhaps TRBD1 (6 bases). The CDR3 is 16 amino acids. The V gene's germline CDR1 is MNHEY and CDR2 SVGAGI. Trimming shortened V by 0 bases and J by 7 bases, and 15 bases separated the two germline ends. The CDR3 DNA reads TGTGCCAGCAGTTACTCGGGGCAGGGGCTCTTCGGGGAGCTGTTTTTT. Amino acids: CASSYSGQGLFGELFF.

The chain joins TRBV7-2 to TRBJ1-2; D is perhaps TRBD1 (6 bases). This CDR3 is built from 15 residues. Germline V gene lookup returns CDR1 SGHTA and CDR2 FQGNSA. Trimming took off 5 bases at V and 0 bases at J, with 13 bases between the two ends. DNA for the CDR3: TGTGCCAGCAGCAAAACGACAGGATCTAACTATGGCTACACCTTC. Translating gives CASSKTTGSNYGYTF.

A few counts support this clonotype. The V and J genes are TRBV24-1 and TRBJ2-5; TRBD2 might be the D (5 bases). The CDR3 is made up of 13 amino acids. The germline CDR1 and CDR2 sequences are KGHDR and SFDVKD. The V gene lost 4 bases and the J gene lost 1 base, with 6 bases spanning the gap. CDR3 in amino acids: CATSEAAQETQYF. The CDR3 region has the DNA TGTGCCACCAGTGAAGCGGCCCAAGAGACCCAGTACTTC.

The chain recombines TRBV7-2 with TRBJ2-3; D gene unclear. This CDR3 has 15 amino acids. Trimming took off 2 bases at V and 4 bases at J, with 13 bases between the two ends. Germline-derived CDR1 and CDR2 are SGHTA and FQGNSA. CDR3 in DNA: TGTGCCAGCAGCTTACCGGCGAGGAGTGCAGATACGCAGTATTTT. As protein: CASSLPARSADTQYF. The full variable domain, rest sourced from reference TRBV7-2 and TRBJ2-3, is GAGVSQSPSNKVTEKGKDVELRCDPISGHTALYWYRQSLGQGLEFLIYFQGNSAPDKSGLPSDRFSAERTGGSVSTLTIQRTQQEDSAVYLCASSLPARSADTQYFGPGTRLTVL.

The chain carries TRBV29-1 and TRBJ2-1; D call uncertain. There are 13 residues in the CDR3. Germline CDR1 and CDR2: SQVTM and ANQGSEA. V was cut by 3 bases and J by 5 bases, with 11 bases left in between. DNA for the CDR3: TGCAGCGTTGAGGTGACGGCCAACAATGAGCAGTTCTTC. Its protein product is CSVEVTANNEQFF.

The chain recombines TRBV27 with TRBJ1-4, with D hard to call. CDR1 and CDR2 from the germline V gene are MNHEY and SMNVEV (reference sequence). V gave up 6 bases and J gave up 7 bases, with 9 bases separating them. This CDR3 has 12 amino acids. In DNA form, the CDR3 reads TGTGCCAGCAGACAGCGGGGTGAAAAACTGTTTTTT. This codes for CASRQRGEKLFF.

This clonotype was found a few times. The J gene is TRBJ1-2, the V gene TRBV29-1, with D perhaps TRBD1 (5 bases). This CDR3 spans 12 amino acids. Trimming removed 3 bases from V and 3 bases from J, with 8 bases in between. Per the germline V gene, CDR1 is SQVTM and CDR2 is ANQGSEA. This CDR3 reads CSVDPTDYGYTF. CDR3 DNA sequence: TGCAGCGTTGATCCGACAGACTATGGCTACACCTTC.

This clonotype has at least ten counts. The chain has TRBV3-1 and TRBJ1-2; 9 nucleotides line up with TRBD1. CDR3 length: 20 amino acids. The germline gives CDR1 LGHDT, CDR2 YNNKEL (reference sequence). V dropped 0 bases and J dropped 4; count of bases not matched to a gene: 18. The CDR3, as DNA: TGTGCCAGCAGCCAAGATTGGGTACAGGGGGCGCGAGGATTTAGCTATGGCTACACCTTC. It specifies CASSQDWVQGARGFSYGYTF.